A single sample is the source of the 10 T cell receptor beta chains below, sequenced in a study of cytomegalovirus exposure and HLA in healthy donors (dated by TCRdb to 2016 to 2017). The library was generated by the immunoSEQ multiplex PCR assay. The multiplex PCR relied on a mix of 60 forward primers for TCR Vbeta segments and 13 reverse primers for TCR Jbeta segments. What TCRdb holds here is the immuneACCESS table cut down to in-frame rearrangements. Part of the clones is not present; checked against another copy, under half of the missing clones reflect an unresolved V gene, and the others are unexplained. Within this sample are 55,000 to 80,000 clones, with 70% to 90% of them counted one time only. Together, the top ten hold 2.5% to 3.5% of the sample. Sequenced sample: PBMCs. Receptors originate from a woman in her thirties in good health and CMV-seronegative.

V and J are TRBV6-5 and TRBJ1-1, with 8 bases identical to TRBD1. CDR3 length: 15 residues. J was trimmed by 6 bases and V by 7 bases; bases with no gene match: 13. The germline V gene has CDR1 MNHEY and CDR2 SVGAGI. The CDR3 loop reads CASTQPQTGGAEAFF. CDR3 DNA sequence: TGTGCCAGCACACAACCTCAAACAGGGGGGGCTGAAGCTTTCTTT.

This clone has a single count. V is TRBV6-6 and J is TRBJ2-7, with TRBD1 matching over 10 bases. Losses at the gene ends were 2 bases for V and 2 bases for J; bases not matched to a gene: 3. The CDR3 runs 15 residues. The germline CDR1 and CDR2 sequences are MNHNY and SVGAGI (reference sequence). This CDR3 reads CASSYLGTGAYEQYF. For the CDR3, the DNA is TGTGCCAGCAGTTACCTCGGGACAGGGGCCTACGAGCAGTACTTC.

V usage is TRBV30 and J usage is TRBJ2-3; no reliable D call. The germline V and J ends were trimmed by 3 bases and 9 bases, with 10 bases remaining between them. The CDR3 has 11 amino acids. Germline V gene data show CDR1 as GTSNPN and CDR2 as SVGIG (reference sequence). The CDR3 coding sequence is TGTGCCTGGAGCCAGGATAGGACGCAGTATTTT. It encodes CAWSQDRTQYF.

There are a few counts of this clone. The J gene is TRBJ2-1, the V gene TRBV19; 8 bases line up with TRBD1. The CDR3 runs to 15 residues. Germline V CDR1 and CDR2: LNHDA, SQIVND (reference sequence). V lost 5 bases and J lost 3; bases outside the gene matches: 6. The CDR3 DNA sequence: TGTGCCAGTAGTTCACTGACAGGGGACTACAATGAGCAGTTCTTC. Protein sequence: CASSSLTGDYNEQFF.

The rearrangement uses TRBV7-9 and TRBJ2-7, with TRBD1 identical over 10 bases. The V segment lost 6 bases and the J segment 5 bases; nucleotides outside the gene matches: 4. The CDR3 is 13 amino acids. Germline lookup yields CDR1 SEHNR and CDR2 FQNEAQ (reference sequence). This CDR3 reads CASRSGTGDEQYF. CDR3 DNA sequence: TGTGCCAGCAGGAGCGGGACAGGGGACGAGCAGTACTTC.

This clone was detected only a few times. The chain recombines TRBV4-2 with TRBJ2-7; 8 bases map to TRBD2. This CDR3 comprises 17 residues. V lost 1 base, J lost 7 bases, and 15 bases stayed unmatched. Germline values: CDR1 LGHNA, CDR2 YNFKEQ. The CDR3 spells CASSQVKQPGLGGEQYF. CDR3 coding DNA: TGTGCCAGCAGCCAAGTGAAACAGCCGGGACTAGGGGGGGAGCAGTACTTC.

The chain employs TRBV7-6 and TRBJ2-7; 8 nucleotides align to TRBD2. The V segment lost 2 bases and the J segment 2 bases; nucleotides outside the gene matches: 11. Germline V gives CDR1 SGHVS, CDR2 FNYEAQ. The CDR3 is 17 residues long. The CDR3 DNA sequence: TGTGCCAGCAGCTTACGCGGGGGGCCAAGTCTCGCCTACGAGCAGTACTTC. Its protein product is CASSLRGGPSLAYEQYF.

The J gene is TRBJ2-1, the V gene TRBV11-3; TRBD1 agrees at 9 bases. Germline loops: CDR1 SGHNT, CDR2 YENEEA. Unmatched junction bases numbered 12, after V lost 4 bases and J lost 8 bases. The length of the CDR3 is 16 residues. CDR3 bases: TGTGCCAGCAGCTGGGGGGGACAGGGCGATGAAGATGAGCAGTTCTTC. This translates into CASSWGGQGDEDEQFF.

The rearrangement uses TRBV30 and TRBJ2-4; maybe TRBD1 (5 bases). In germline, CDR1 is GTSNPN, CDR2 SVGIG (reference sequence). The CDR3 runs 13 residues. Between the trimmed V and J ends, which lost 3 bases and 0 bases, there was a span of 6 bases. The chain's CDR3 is CAWRGLAKNIQYF. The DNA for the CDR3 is TGTGCCTGGAGGGGGCTAGCCAAAAACATTCAGTACTTC.

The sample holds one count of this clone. As DNA, the CDR3 is TGTGCCAGTAGTCCGGACAGGGAGGGGGAGCAGTACTTC. It codes for CASSPDREGEQYF. The gene calls are TRBV19 and TRBJ2-5; D may be TRBD1 (8 bases). V lost 5 bases, J lost 11 bases, and 18 bases lay in between. The germline CDR1 and CDR2 sequences are LNHDA and SQIVND (reference sequence). The CDR3 extends over 13 amino acids.